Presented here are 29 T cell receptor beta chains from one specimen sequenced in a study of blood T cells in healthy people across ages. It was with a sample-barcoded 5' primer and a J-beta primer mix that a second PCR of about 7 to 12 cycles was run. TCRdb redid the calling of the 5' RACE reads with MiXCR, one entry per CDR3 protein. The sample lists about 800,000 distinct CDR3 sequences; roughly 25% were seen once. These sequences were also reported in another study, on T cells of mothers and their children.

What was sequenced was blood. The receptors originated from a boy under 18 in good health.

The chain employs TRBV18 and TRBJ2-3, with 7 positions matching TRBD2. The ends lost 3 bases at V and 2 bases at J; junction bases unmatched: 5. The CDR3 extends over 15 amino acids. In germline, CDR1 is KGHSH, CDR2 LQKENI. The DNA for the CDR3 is TGTGCCAGCTCACCGGAGCGGGGATACACAGATACGCAGTATTTT. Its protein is CASSPERGYTDTQYF.

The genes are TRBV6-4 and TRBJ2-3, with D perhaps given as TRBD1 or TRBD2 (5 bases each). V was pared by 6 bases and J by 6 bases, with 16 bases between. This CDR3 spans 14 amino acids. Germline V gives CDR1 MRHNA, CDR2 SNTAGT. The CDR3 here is CASSGTATTDTQYF. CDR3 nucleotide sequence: TGTGCCAGCAGCGGGACCGCCACGACGGATACGCAGTATTTT.

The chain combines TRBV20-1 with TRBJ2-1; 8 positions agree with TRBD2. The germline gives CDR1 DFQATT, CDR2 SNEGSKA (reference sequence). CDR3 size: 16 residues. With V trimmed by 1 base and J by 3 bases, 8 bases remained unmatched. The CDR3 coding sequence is TGCAGTGCTAGAGCTCTCACTAGCGGCAACTACAATGAGCAGTTCTTC. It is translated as CSARALTSGNYNEQFF.

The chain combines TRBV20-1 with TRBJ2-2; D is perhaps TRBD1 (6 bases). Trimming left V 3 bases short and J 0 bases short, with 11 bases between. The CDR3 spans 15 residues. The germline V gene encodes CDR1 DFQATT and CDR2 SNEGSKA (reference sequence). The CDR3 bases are TGCAGTGCTAGTCAAGGGGGTTCGAACACCGGGGAGCTGTTTTTT. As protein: CSASQGGSNTGELFF.

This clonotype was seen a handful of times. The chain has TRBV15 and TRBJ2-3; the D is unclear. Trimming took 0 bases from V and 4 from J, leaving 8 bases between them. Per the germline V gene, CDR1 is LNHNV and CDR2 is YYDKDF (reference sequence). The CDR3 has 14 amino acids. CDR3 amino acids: CATSRDSGSDTQYF. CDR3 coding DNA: TGTGCCACCAGCAGAGATTCCGGGTCAGATACGCAGTATTTT.

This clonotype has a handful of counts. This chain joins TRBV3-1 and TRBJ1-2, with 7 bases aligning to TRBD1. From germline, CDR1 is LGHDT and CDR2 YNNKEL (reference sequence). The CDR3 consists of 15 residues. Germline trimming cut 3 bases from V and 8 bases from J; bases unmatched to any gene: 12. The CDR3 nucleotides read TGTGCCAGCAGCCAGATCACGACAGGGCCGAGAGGCTACACCTTC. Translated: CASSQITTGPRGYTF.

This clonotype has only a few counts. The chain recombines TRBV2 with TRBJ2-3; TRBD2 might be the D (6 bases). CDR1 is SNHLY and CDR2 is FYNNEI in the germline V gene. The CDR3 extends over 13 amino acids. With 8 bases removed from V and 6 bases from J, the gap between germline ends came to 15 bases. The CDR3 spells CASLSPGADTQYF. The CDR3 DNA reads TGTGCCAGCCTTAGCCCGGGAGCGGATACGCAGTATTTT.

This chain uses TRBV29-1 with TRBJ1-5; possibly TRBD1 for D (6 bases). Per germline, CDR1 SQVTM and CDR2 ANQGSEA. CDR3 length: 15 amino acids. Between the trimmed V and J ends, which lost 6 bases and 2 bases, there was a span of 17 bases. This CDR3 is CSVQVEGVGNQPQHF. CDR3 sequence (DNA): TGCAGCGTGCAAGTAGAGGGGGTCGGCAATCAGCCCCAGCATTTT. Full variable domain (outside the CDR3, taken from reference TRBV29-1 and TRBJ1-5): SAVISQKPSRDICQRGTSLTIQCQVDSQVTMMFWYRQQPGQSLTLIATANQGSEATYESGFVIDKFPISRPNLTFSTLTVSNMSPEDSSIYLCSVQVEGVGNQPQHFGDGTRLSIL.

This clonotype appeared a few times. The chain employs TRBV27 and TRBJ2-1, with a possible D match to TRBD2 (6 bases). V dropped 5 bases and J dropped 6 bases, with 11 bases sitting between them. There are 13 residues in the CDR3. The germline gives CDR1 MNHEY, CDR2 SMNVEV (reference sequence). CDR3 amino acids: CASSPDSGNEQFF. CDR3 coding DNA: TGTGCCAGCAGTCCCGATAGCGGCAATGAGCAGTTCTTC.

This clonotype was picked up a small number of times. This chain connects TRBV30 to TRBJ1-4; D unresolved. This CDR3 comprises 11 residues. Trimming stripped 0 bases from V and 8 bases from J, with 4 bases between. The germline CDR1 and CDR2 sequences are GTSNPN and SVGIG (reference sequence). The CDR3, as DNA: TGTGCCTGGAGTGTAAGAGAAAAACTGTTTTTT. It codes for CAWSVREKLFF.

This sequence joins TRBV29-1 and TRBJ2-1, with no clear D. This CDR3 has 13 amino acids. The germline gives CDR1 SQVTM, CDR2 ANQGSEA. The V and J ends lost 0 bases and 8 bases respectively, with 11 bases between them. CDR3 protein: CSVEDGVLDEQFF. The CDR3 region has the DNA TGCAGCGTTGAAGATGGAGTCCTGGATGAGCAGTTCTTC.

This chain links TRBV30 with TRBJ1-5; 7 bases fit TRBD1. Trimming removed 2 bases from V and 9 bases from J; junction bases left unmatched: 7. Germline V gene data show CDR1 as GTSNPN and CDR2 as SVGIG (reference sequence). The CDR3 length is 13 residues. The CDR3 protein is CAWSLSGGRPQHF. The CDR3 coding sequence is TGTGCCTGGAGTTTGTCAGGGGGTCGGCCCCAGCATTTT.

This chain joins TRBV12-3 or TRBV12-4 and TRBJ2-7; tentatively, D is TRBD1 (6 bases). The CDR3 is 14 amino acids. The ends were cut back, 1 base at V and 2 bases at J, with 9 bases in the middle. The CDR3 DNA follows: TGTGCCAGCAGTTTAGACAGGGAGACCTACGAGCAGTACTTC. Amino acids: CASSLDRETYEQYF.

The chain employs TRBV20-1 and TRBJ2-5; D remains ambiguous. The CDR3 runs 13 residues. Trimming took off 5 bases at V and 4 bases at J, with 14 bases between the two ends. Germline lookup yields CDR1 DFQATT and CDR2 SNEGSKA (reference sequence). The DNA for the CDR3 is TGCAGTGCTCCCGCCTGGGGTGGAGAGACCCAGTACTTC. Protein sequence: CSAPAWGGETQYF.

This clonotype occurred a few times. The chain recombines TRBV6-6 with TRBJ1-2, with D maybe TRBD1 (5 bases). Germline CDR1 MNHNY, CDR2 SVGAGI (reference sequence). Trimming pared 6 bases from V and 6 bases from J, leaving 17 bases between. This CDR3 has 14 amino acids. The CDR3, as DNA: TGTGCCAGCAGCGACACTAAGGGGTACGATGGCTACACCTTC. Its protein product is CASSDTKGYDGYTF.

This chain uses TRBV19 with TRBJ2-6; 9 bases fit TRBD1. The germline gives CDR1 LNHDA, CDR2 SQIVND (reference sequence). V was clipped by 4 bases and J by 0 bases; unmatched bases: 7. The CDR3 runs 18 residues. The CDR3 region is CASSTHRGPNSGANVLTF. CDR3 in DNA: TGTGCCAGTAGTACCCACAGGGGGCCCAACTCTGGGGCCAACGTCCTGACTTTC.

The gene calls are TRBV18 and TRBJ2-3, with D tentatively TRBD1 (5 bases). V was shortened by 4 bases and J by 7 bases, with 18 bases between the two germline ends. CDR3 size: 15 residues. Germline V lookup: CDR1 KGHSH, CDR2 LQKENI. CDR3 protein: CASSRPGNGPHTQYF. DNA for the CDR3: TGTGCCAGCTCACGCCCAGGGAATGGCCCACATACGCAGTATTTT.

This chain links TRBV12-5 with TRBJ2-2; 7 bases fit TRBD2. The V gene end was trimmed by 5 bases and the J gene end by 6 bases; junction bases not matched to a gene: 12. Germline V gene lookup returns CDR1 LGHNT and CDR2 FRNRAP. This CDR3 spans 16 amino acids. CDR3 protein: CASGENVAGVAGELFF. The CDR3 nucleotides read TGTGCTAGTGGTGAGAACGTAGCGGGCGTCGCCGGGGAGCTGTTTTTT.

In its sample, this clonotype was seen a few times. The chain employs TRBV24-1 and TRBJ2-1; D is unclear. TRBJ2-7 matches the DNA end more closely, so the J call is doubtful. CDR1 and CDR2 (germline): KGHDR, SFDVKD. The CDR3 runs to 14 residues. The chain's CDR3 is CATSDSDGRYEQYF. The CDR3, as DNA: TGTGCCACCAGTGATTCGGACGGCCGCTACGAGCAGTACTTC.

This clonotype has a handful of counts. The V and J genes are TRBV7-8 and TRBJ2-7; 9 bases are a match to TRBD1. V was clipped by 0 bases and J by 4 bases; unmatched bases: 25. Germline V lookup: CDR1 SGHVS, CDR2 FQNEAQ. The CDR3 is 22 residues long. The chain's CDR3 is CASSLATSVGAHIRDRVYEQYF. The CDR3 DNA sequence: TGTGCCAGCAGCTTAGCGACCTCAGTGGGCGCACACATCCGGGACAGGGTTTACGAGCAGTACTTC.

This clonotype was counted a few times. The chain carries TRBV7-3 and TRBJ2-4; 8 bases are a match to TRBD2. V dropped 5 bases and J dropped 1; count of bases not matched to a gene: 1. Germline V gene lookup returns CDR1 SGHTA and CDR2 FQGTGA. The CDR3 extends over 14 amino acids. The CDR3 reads CASSRGGAKNIQYF. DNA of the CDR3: TGTGCCAGCAGCCGCGGGGGGGCCAAAAACATTCAGTACTTC. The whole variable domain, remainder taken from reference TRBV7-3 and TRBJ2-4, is GAGVSQTPSNKVTEKGKYVELRCDPISGHTALYWYRQSLGQGPEFLIYFQGTGAADDSGLPNDRFFAVRPEGSVSTLKIQRTERGDSAVYLCASSRGGAKNIQYFGAGTRLSVL.

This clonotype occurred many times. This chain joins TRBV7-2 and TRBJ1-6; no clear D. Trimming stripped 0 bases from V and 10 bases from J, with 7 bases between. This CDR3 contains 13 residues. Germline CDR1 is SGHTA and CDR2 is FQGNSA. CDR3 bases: TGTGCCAGCAGCTTAGCAGGGCAATCACCCCTCCACTTT. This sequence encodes CASSLAGQSPLHF. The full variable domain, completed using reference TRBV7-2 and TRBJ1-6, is GAGVSQSPSNKVTEKGKDVELRCDPISGHTALYWYRQSLGQGLEFLIYFQGNSAPDKSGLPSDRFSAERTGGSVSTLTIQRTQQEDSAVYLCASSLAGQSPLHFGNGTRLTVT.

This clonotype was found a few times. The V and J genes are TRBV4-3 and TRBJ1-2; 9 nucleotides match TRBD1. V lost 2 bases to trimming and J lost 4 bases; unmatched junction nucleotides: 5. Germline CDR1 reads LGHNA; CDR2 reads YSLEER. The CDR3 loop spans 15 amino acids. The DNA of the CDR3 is TGCGCCAGCAGCCAAAGGGGACAGGGAGGCTATGGCTACACCTTC. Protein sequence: CASSQRGQGGYGYTF.

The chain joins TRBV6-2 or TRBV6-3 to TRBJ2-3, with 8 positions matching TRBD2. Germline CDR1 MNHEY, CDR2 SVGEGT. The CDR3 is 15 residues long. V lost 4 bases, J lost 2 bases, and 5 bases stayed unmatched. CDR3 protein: CASSSGLGPTDTQYF. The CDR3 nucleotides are TGTGCCAGCAGTTCGGGACTAGGCCCCACAGATACGCAGTATTTT.

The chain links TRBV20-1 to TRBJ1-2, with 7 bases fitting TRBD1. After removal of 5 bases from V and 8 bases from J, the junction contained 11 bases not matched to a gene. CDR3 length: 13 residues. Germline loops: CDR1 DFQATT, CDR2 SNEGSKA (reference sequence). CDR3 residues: CSASDRALGGYTF. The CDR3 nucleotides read TGCAGTGCTTCCGACAGGGCCCTGGGCGGCTACACCTTC.

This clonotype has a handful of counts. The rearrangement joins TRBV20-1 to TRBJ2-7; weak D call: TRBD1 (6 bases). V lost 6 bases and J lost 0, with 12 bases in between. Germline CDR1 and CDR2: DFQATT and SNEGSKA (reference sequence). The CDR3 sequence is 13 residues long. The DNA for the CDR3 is TGCAGTGCCCAGACAGGCGGCTCCTACGAGCAGTACTTC. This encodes CSAQTGGSYEQYF.

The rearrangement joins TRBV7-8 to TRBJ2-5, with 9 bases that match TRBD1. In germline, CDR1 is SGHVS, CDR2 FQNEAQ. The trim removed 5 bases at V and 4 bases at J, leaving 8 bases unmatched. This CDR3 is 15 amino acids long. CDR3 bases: TGTGCCAGCAGCCGACCGACAGGGGGTTTAGAGACCCAGTACTTC. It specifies CASSRPTGGLETQYF.

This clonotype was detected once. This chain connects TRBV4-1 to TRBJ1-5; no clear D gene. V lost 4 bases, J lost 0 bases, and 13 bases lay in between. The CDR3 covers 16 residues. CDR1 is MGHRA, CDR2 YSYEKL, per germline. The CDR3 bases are TGCGCCAGCAGCCCGGGGTATGCACATAGCAATCAGCCCCAGCATTTT. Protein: CASSPGYAHSNQPQHF.

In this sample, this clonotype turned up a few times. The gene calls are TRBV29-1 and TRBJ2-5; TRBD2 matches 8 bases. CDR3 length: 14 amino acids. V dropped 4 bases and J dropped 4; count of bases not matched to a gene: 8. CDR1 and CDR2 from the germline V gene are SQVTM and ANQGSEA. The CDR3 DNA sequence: TGCAGCGTTGGAGGGGGACTAGTCAGAGAGACCCAGTACTTC. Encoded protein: CSVGGGLVRETQYF.